This T cell receptor (beta chain) was sequenced in a study of T cell repertoires in cytomegalovirus infection. At the level of the study: Public TCR beta signatures were indicative of both CMV infection and a matching HLA type.

Overall study results and limits: Of the TCR beta families, the public ones yielded a cumulative frequency that identified carriers of CMV plus the relevant HLA. In two of eight donors, the top clonotype was HLA-C-restricted CMV-specific.

Germline-derived CDR1 and CDR2 are LNHDA and SQIVND (reference sequence). V dropped 3 bases and J dropped 0 bases, with 14 bases sitting between them. CDR3 size: 16 residues. Of note for this clonotype: Its antigen is as yet unknown.

Each CDR3 protein gets one entry after TCRdb re-called the reads with MiXCR. The repertoire holds some 700,000 distinct CDR3 sequences, with around 31% as singletons. This TCR came from a human donor in good health (CMV status not recorded). Some clones in this sample may be carry-over from other donors' samples. The sample here was cultured PBMCs, taken from culture after CMV antigen stimulation. The gene calls are TRBV19 and TRBJ1-2, with D possibly TRBD1 on 5 matching bases. The DNA for the CDR3 is TGTGCCAGTAGTATGCCCGCGACAGCCTCTAACTATGGCTACACCTTC. This sequence encodes CASSMPATASNYGYTF. Complete variable domain (other parts from reference TRBV19 and TRBJ1-2): DGGITQSPKYLFRKEGQNVTLSCEQNLNHDAMYWYRQDPGQGLRLIYYSQIVNDFQKGDIAEGYSVSREKKESFPLTVTSAQKNPTAFYLCASSMPATASNYGYTFGSGTRLTVV.